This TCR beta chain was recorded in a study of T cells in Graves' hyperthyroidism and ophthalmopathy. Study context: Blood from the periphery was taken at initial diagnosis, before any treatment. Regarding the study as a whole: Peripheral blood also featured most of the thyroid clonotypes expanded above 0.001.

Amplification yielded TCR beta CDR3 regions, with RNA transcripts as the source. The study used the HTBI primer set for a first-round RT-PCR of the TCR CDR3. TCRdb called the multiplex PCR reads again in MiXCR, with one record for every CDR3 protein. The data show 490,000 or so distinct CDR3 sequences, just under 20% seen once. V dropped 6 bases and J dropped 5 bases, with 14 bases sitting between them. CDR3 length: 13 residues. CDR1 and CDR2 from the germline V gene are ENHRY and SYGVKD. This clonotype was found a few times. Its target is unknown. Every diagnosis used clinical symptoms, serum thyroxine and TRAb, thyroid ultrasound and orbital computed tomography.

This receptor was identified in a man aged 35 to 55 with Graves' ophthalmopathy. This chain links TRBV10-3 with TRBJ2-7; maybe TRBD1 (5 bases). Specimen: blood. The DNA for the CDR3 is TGTGCCATCAGGCCCACAGGAAGGAACGAGCAGTACTTC. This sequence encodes CAIRPTGRNEQYF.